These 10 T cell receptor beta chains originate from one sample sequenced in a study of CD8 T cells in ankylosing spondylitis. Study-wide points: One TCR beta motif, made up of roughly 8 highly homologous variants, appeared characteristic of ankylosing spondylitis blood.

These TCRs are of unknown antigen specificity. TCRdb reprocessed the 5' RACE reads via MiXCR and lists one record per CDR3 protein. The table includes about 750,000 distinct CDR3 sequences, roughly 19% detected once. Sequencing was performed on blood, either unsorted or a sorted T cell fraction (not recorded which). Receptors originate from a male donor with ankylosing spondylitis.

The rearrangement links TRBV9 to TRBJ2-3; D gene uncertain. Germline V gives CDR1 SGDLS, CDR2 YYNGEE. V was cut by 3 bases and J by 2 bases, with 13 bases left in between. This CDR3 spans 15 amino acids. The DNA of the CDR3 is TGTGCCAGCAGCGGGCCCCTGGAACTCACAGATACGCAGTATTTT. It yields the protein CASSGPLELTDTQYF.

This clonotype was detected ten times or more. The genes are TRBV4-2 and TRBJ1-3; a possible D gene is TRBD1 (5 bases). The CDR3 contains 17 residues. Germline loops: CDR1 LGHNA, CDR2 YNFKEQ. The V end lost 0 bases, the J end lost 4 bases, and 16 bases lay between the germline ends. This CDR3 reads CASSQDSSGSGGNTIYF. The CDR3 region has the DNA TGTGCCAGCAGCCAAGATTCTTCAGGGTCAGGAGGAAACACCATATATTTT.

The rearrangement uses TRBV9 and TRBJ1-2; 8 bases fit TRBD1. Germline V gene lookup returns CDR1 SGDLS and CDR2 YYNGEE. This CDR3 has 16 residues. V lost 0 bases to trimming and J lost 7 bases; unmatched junction nucleotides: 11. The CDR3 protein is CASSVEATGAFFGYTF. CDR3 bases: TGTGCCAGCAGCGTAGAGGCGACAGGGGCGTTCTTTGGCTACACCTTC.

This clonotype occurred a few times. This chain uses TRBV29-1 with TRBJ2-1, with 8 positions matching TRBD1. Germline loops: CDR1 SQVTM, CDR2 ANQGSEA. V dropped 3 bases and J dropped 4; count of bases not matched to a gene: 5. The CDR3 contains 14 residues. CDR3 protein: CSVDGQGAYNEQFF. CDR3 sequence (DNA): TGCAGCGTTGATGGGCAGGGGGCGTACAATGAGCAGTTCTTC.

Many counts were recorded for this clonotype. The chain is built from TRBV12-3 or TRBV12-4 and TRBJ1-2, with D possibly matching TRBD1 (5 bases). Deletions cut 0 bases from V and 5 bases from J, with 10 bases between. The CDR3 is 14 amino acids. In nucleotides, the CDR3 is TGTGCCAGCAGTTTAGCCTGGGGGGAGTATGGCTACACCTTC. Its protein is CASSLAWGEYGYTF.

This chain connects TRBV28 to TRBJ1-2; tentative D call: TRBD1 (6 bases). The germline gives CDR1 MDHEN, CDR2 SYDVKM. Trimming took 5 bases from V and 3 from J, leaving 19 bases between them. The CDR3 runs to 16 residues. The CDR3 sequence is CASSRTDRWDHYGYTF. CDR3 bases: TGTGCCAGCAGTCGAACCGACAGGTGGGATCACTATGGCTACACCTTC.

This clonotype was picked up many times. The chain joins TRBV29-1 to TRBJ2-1; no reliable D call. Trimming stripped 0 bases from V and 9 bases from J, with 3 bases between. The CDR3 runs 10 residues. Germline CDR1 and CDR2: SQVTM and ANQGSEA. CDR3 loop: CSVEEGEQFF. CDR3 in DNA: TGCAGCGTTGAAGAAGGTGAGCAGTTCTTC.

J is TRBJ2-7 and V is TRBV11-2, with TRBD2 identical over 12 bases. Germline V lookup: CDR1 SGHAT, CDR2 FQNNGV. The CDR3 extends over 14 amino acids. Germline trimming cut 3 bases from V and 6 bases from J; bases unmatched to any gene: 3. Here the CDR3 DNA reads TGTGCCAGCAGCTTCCTGACTAGCGGGAGCGAGCAGTACTTC. It translates to CASSFLTSGSEQYF.

The chain employs TRBV28 and TRBJ2-1, with TRBD2 matching 8 bases. The CDR3 contains 16 residues. After removal of 4 bases from V and 2 bases from J, the junction contained 7 bases not matched to a gene. Germline CDR1 reads MDHEN; CDR2 reads SYDVKM. CDR3 protein: CASSSGLDLTYNEQFF. Written as DNA, the CDR3 is TGTGCCAGCAGTTCGGGACTAGATCTTACCTACAATGAGCAGTTCTTC.

The chain joins TRBV7-2 to TRBJ1-5; no clear D gene. Trimming left V 3 bases short and J 5 bases short, with 8 bases between. CDR3 length: 13 residues. The germline V gene encodes CDR1 SGHTA and CDR2 FQGNSA. CDR3 in amino acids: CASSLELDQPQHF. The CDR3 coding sequence is TGTGCCAGCAGCTTGGAATTGGATCAGCCCCAGCATTTT.